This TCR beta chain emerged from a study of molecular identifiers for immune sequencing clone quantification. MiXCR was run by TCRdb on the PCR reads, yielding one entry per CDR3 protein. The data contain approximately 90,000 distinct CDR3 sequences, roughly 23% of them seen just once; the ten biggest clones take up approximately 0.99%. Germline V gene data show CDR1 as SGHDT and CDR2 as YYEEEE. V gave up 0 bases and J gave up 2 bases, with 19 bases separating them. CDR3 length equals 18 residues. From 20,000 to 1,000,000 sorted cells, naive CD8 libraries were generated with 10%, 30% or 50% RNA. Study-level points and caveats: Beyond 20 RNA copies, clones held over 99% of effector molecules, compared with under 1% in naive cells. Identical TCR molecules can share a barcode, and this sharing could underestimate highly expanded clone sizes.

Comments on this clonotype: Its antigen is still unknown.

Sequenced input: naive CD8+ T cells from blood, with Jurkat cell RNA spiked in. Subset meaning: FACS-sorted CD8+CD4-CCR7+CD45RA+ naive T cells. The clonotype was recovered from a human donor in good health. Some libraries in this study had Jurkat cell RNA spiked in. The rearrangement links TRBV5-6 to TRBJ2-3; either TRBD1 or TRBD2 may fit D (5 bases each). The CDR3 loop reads CASSLVVGTKSDTDTQYF. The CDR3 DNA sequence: TGTGCCAGCAGCTTGGTGGTTGGGACCAAAAGCGACACAGATACGCAGTATTTT.